Following are 15 T cell receptor beta chains from one sample sequenced in a study of spatial heterogeneity in lung cancer. One entry per CDR3 protein results from TCRdb running MiXCR on the 5' RACE reads. Altogether 9,500 to 15,000 distinct CDR3 sequences are present, 6.2% being singletons, with the ten largest covering 9% to 12%. The time point here: sample taken at primary tumor resection. Whole RNA, which was extracted from tumor, nontumor lung tissue or frozen PBMC, was sequenced without any cell sorting. The sample was normal lung tissue next to the tumor, taken at surgery. The receptors come from a male donor with early-stage non-small cell lung cancer.

Of note for this clonotype: As an off-target read in a library built for alpha chains, this beta chain has a frequency of little significance. The rearrangement joins TRBV7-2 to TRBJ2-6; no reliable D call. The CDR3 spans 15 residues. Germline loops: CDR1 SGHTA, CDR2 FQGNSA. Trimming left V 0 bases short and J 2 bases short, with 5 bases between. CDR3 sequence: CASSLAVTGANVLTF. As DNA, the CDR3 is TGTGCCAGCAGCTTAGCGGTCACTGGGGCCAACGTCCTGACTTTC.

As concerns this clonotype: The library was designed around alpha chains, so this beta chain is a stray read whose abundance carries little weight. The rearrangement joins TRBV10-3 to TRBJ2-3; D is possibly TRBD2 (6 bases). Trimming pared 0 bases from V and 0 bases from J, leaving 7 bases between. The CDR3 runs to 15 residues. Germline loops: CDR1 ENHRY, CDR2 SYGVKD. Here the CDR3 reads CAISESGGSTDTQYF. The DNA of the CDR3 is TGTGCCATCAGTGAGTCCGGGGGTAGCACAGATACGCAGTATTTT.

The table lists this clonotype with many counts. This beta chain is a stray read from a library made for alpha chains; its abundance is not meaningful. The chain uses TRBV11-1 and TRBJ2-5, with D maybe TRBD2 (6 bases). This CDR3 spans 15 amino acids. The V and J ends lost 4 bases and 9 bases respectively, with 21 bases between them. Per the germline V gene, CDR1 is SGHAT and CDR2 is FQDESV (reference sequence). For the CDR3, the DNA is TGTGCCAGCAGCTCAGAAGTGGGGCCGGGGGTCTCCCAGTACTTC. It is translated as CASSSEVGPGVSQYF. The variable domain in full, completed from reference TRBV11-1 and TRBJ2-5, reads EAEVAQSPRYKITEKSQAVAFWCDPISGHATLYWYRQILGQGPELLVQFQDESVVDDSQLPKDRFSAERLKGVDSTLKIQPAELGDSAMYLCASSSEVGPGVSQYFGPGTRLLVL.

This clonotype was seen ten or more times. The library was designed around alpha chains, so this beta chain is a stray read whose abundance carries little weight. The rearrangement joins TRBV6-2 or TRBV6-3 to TRBJ2-7; 11 positions match TRBD2. After removal of 6 bases from V and 0 bases from J, the junction contained 10 bases not matched to a gene. From germline, CDR1 is MNHEY and CDR2 SVGEGT. This CDR3 has 17 residues. The CDR3 nucleotides read TGTGCCAGCAGGGGACTAGCGGAAACCTGGGTCTCCTACGAGCAGTACTTC. Protein: CASRGLAETWVSYEQYF.

The table lists this clonotype with many counts. With the library built for alpha chains, this beta chain is off target and its frequency is not meaningful. The rearrangement links TRBV20-1 to TRBJ2-7; 10 bases map to TRBD1. Germline V gene lookup returns CDR1 DFQATT and CDR2 SNEGSKA (reference sequence). This CDR3 has 16 residues. Trimming cost V 3 bases and J 2 bases; bases outside gene matches: 10. The CDR3 sequence: CSASPPSGTGAYEQYF. In DNA, the CDR3 is TGCAGTGCTAGCCCTCCTTCCGGGACAGGGGCCTACGAGCAGTACTTC.

This clonotype is medium-sized (0.01 to 0.1%) within its sample. A library made for alpha chains picked up this beta chain off target, so its size means little. This chain uses TRBV5-5 with TRBJ1-5, with 8 bases fitting TRBD1. The CDR3 loop spans 16 amino acids. The germline gives CDR1 SGHKS, CDR2 YYEKEE (reference sequence). V gave up 0 bases and J gave up 6 bases; unmatched junction bases: 8. The CDR3 here is CASSLVPGGVVQPQHF. DNA of the CDR3: TGTGCCAGCAGCTTGGTGCCAGGGGGCGTCGTTCAGCCCCAGCATTTT.

The table lists this clonotype with many counts. This beta chain is an off-target read within a library intended for alpha chains, so its frequency means little. This CDR3 reads CASSPPDRLAGRNEQFF. CDR3 coding DNA: TGTGCCAGCAGTCCCCCCGATAGACTAGCGGGGAGAAATGAGCAGTTCTTC. The chain uses TRBV12-3 or TRBV12-4 and TRBJ2-1, with TRBD2 identical over 11 bases. The trim removed 5 bases at V and 7 bases at J, leaving 13 bases unmatched. The CDR3 spans 17 residues.

In this sample, this clonotype turned up many times. This beta chain is a stray sequence in a library constructed for alpha chains; its clone size is not meaningful. The chain is built from TRBV28 and TRBJ1-2; D gene unclear. Per germline, CDR1 MDHEN and CDR2 SYDVKM. CDR3 length equals 13 residues. Deletions cut 7 bases from V and 3 bases from J, with 12 bases between. The CDR3 reads CASTNQYHYGYTF. For the CDR3, the DNA is TGTGCCAGCACCAACCAATACCACTATGGCTACACCTTC.

This clonotype came up many times. Since it is a stray read in a library aimed at alpha chains, this beta chain has a size that is not meaningful. CDR3 sequence (DNA): TGTGCCAGCAGTTACGACAGTGCCACCGGGGAGCTGTTTTTT. Translating it yields CASSYDSATGELFF. J is TRBJ2-2 and V is TRBV6-5; the D gene is possibly TRBD1 (5 bases). Germline lookup yields CDR1 MNHEY and CDR2 SVGAGI. Trimming pared 2 bases from V and 4 bases from J, leaving 8 bases between. This CDR3 has 14 residues.

In its sample, this clonotype was seen many times. Found in a library prepared for alpha chains, this beta chain is an off-target read, and its abundance has little meaning. The rearrangement uses TRBV2 and TRBJ2-7, with D tentatively TRBD1 (5 bases). The length of the CDR3 is 10 residues. With 7 bases removed from V and 7 bases from J, the gap between germline ends came to 8 bases. The germline CDR1 and CDR2 sequences are SNHLY and FYNNEI. The CDR3 sequence is CASTPGEQYF. The DNA for the CDR3 is TGTGCCAGCACCCCAGGGGAGCAGTACTTC.

Sample share makes this clonotype medium-sized. This beta chain came through as a stray read in a library set up for alpha chains, and its size says little. The rearrangement uses TRBV29-1 and TRBJ2-7; TRBD1 might be the D (6 bases). Germline V lookup: CDR1 SQVTM, CDR2 ANQGSEA. CDR3 length: 13 amino acids. Between the trimmed V and J ends, which lost 7 bases and 0 bases, there was a span of 13 bases. CDR3 amino acids: CSAQGGSSYEQYF. The CDR3 coding sequence is TGCAGCGCCCAAGGGGGTAGCTCCTACGAGCAGTACTTC.

This clonotype occurred many times. For a library built for alpha chains, this beta chain is a stray read; little rests on its size. This chain links TRBV28 with TRBJ2-7, with 8 bases matching TRBD1. V trimming: 7 bases; J trimming: 0 bases; junction bases outside the gene matches: 8. CDR3 length equals 15 residues. CDR1 and CDR2 from the germline V gene are MDHEN and SYDVKM. Written as DNA, the CDR3 is TGTGCCAGCAATGACCGGGACAGGTCCTCCTACGAGCAGTACTTC. Residues: CASNDRDRSSYEQYF.

By sample share, this clonotype is medium-sized. This beta chain came through as a stray read in a library set up for alpha chains, and its size says little. This chain uses TRBV12-3 or TRBV12-4 with TRBJ1-2; D is unclear. This CDR3 has 15 residues. Trimming shortened V by 0 bases and J by 6 bases, and 14 bases separated the two germline ends. CDR3 DNA: TGTGCCAGCAGTTTAGCGCTAAGGGCTGGGGATGGCTACACCTTC. Translating gives CASSLALRAGDGYTF.

The table lists this clonotype with many counts. This beta chain is a stray sequence in a library constructed for alpha chains; its clone size is not meaningful. The chain combines TRBV3-1 with TRBJ2-7; D unclear. Trimming stripped 0 bases from V and 2 bases from J, with 11 bases between. Germline V gene sequence: CDR1 LGHDT, CDR2 YNNKEL (reference sequence). The CDR3 runs 15 residues. CDR3 nucleotides: TGTGCCAGCAGCCAAGATTTGGACGGTACCTACGAGCAGTACTTC. Translation: CASSQDLDGTYEQYF.

As regards this clonotype: Since it is a stray read in a library aimed at alpha chains, this beta chain has a size that is not meaningful. The rearrangement joins TRBV5-1 to TRBJ2-7; 11 bases agree with TRBD2. Unmatched junction bases numbered 0, after V lost 1 base and J lost 3 bases. The CDR3 totals 14 residues. The germline V gene encodes CDR1 SGHRS and CDR2 YFSETQ. As DNA, the CDR3 is TGCGCCAGCAGCTTGACTAGCGGGAGCTACGAGCAGTACTTC. Amino acid sequence: CASSLTSGSYEQYF.